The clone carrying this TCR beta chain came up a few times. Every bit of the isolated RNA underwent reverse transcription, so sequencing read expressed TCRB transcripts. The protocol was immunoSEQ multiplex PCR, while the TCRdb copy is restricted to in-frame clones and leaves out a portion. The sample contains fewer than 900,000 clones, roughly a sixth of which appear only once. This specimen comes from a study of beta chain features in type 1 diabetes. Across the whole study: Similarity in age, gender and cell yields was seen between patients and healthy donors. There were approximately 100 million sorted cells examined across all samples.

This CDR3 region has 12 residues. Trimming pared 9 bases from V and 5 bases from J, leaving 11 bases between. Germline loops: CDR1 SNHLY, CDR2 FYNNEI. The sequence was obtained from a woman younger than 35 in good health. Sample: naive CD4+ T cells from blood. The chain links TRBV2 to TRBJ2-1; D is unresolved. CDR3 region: CASRADNNEQFF. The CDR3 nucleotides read TGTGCCAGTCGGGCTGACAACAATGAGCAGTTCTTC.